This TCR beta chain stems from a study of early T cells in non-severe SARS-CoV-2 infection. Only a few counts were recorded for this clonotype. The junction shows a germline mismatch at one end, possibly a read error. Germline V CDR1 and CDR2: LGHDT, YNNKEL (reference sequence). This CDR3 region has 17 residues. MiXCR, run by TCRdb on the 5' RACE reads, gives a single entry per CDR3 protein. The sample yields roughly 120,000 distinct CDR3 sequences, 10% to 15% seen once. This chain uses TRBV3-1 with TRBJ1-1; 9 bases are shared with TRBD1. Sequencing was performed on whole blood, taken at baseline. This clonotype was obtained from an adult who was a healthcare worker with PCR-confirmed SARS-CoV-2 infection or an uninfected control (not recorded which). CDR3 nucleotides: TGTGCCAGCAGCCCCCGTGACAGGGGGATAGGAAGCACTGAAGTTTTCTTT. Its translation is CASSPRDRGIGSTEVFF.